The TCR beta chain under discussion was sequenced for a study of T cell clusters in autoimmune cytopenias. TRB was amplified from around 0.25 ug of peripheral blood genomic DNA per sample. One tube held mixed TRB-A and TRB-B primer pools for touch-down PCR. TCRdb reanalyzed the multiplex PCR reads, giving one entry per CDR3 protein sequence and no DNA. The table for this sample gives about 5,000 distinct CDR3 sequences. Judged by frequency, this clonotype is medium-sized. Its antigen remains unknown. The CDR3 loop spans 12 amino acids. CDR1 SQVTM and CDR2 ANQGSEA come from the germline V gene. Study-level findings and limits: Primary autoimmune cytopenia patients seemingly lacked the physiological T cell clusters found in healthy donors.

The data were also submitted as part of a second study, on T cell repertoires in aging, cancer and after chemotherapy. From that second work: Six age groups, ranging from 30 or younger to 70 or older, included the donors. Healthy donors lost TCR diversity with age mainly through richness, cancer patients through richness and evenness. Across the chemotherapy interval, each cancer cohort showed higher median generation probability, suggesting thymic rebound.

V is TRBV29-1 and J is TRBJ1-1; TCRdb gives TRBD1 as the D gene, but with no DNA this cannot be confirmed. The sequenced sample consisted of peripheral blood. The TCR originated in a human donor in good health. CDR3: CSVIRGRTEAFF.